Listed below are T cell receptor beta chains from one sample, sequenced in a study of blood T cell repertoires in COVID-19. Clones were read by immunoSEQ multiplex PCR, and TCRdb kept only the in-frame ones, dropping some. The data show approximately 390,000 clones, 88% seen once. The sample was PBMCs or T cells enriched from blood (not recorded which). Every receptor here comes from a woman aged 40 to 50 with acute COVID-19. Both conserved end residues are part of each CDR3. A D gene is named only where the DNA matches it firmly. The size of a clone is reported for some rows only, either as once, few or many, or as a class for expanded clones.

>TRBD1|TRBJ1-3|TRBV7-9|15|.
CASSLGGQGANTIYF
TGTGCCAGCAGCTTAGGGGGACAGGGGGCGAACACCATATATTTT
>TRBD1|TRBJ1-3|TRBV19|16|.
CASSIADRPSGNTIYF
TGTGCCAGTAGTATCGCGGACAGGCCCTCTGGAAACACCATATATTTT
>TRBD2|TRBJ2-5|TRBV5-1|15|few
CASSLQLGGQETQYF
TGCGCCAGCAGCTTGCAGTTGGGGGGGCAAGAGACCCAGTACTTC
>TRBD2|TRBJ2-3|TRBV19|15|.
CASSLSSGGAGTQYF
TGTGCCAGTAGTTTATCTAGCGGGGGGGCAGGTACGCAGTATTTT
>.|TRBJ2-5|TRBV6-5|14|once
CASSYSWGRETQYF
TGTGCCAGCAGTTACTCGTGGGGGAGGGAGACCCAGTACTTC
>.|TRBJ2-3|TRBV7-8|15|.
CASGSDRASTDTQYF
TGTGCCAGTGGATCGGACAGAGCTAGCACAGATACGCAGTATTTT
>TRBD2|TRBJ2-1|TRBV5-4|19|.
CASSLAVGTSGGPNNEQFF
TGTGCCAGCAGCTTGGCCGTGGGGACTAGCGGGGGGCCGAACAATGAGCAGTTCTTC
>TRBD2|TRBJ2-7|TRBV10-3|14|.
CAISESGTSGEQYF
TGTGCCATCAGTGAGTCGGGGACTAGCGGCGAGCAGTACTTC
>.|TRBJ1-2|TRBV9|15|.
CASSPRQILNYGYTF
TGTGCCAGCAGCCCCCGACAGATTCTTAACTATGGCTACACCTTC
>.|TRBJ1-2|TRBV6-6|13|.
CASSYGRDYGYTF
TGTGCCAGCAGTTACGGCCGTGACTATGGCTACACCTTC
>.|TRBJ2-5|TRBV5-4|12|once
CASSSPRETQYF
TGTGCCAGCAGCTCCCCCCGGGAGACCCAGTACTTC
>TRBD1|TRBJ1-2|TRBV6-5|14|.
CASSRTQGAGGYTF
TGTGCCAGCAGCCGGACCCAGGGGGCAGGTGGCTACACCTTC
>.|TRBJ2-5|TRBV19|14|.
CASSIPGLQETQYF
TGTGCCAGTAGTATCCCGGGACTCCAAGAGACCCAGTACTTC
>.|TRBJ2-5|TRBV10-3|14|.
CATLGGWGQETQYF
TGTGCCACCCTGGGAGGCTGGGGCCAAGAGACCCAGTACTTC
>.|TRBJ2-7|TRBV2|13|.
CASSDQFTYEQYF
TGTGCCAGCAGTGATCAGTTTACCTACGAGCAGTACTTC
>.|TRBJ1-1|TRBV7-9|15|.
CASSWSSGEGTEAFF
TGTGCCAGCAGCTGGAGTTCAGGGGAGGGCACTGAAGCTTTCTTT
>TRBD2|TRBJ2-5|TRBV19|16|.
CASSQGTSGVGETQYF
TGTGCCAGTAGTCAAGGGACTAGCGGGGTAGGGGAGACCCAGTACTTC
>TRBD1|TRBJ1-6|TRBV7-8|15|few
CASSLRDRANSPLHF
TGTGCCAGCAGCTTAAGGGACAGGGCGAATTCACCCCTCCACTTT
>TRBD1|TRBJ1-3|TRBV5-1|16|.
CASSLEGQGVGNTIYF
TGCGCCAGCAGCTTGGAAGGACAGGGAGTGGGAAACACCATATATTTT
>.|TRBJ2-3|TRBV21-1|16|.
CASSKWGVLGTDTQYF
TGTGCCAGCAGCAAATGGGGGGTACTGGGCACAGATACGCAGTATTTT
>TRBD1|TRBJ1-2|TRBV6-6|17|.
CASSPRGQGGAAFGYTF
TGTGCCAGCAGTCCCAGAGGACAGGGGGGAGCGGCGTTTGGCTACACCTTC
>.|TRBJ2-1|TRBV5-1|16|.
CASSLAGSSSYNEQFF
TGCGCCAGCAGCTTGGCCGGATCTAGCTCCTACAATGAGCAGTTCTTC
>.|TRBJ1-3|TRBV4-1|16|.
CASSQVAGLGGNTIYF
TGCGCCAGCAGCCAAGTGGCAGGGTTAGGCGGAAACACCATATATTTT
>TRBD1|TRBJ2-5|TRBV9|16|.
CASSTGQGRGQETQYF
TGTGCCAGCAGCACTGGACAGGGGCGAGGGCAAGAGACCCAGTACTTC
>TRBD1|TRBJ2-2|TRBV24-1|16|.
CATSDSTRGPAGELFF
TGTGCCACCAGTGATTCAACCAGGGGGCCCGCCGGGGAGCTGTTTTTT
>TRBD1|TRBJ1-1|TRBV3-1/TRBV3-2|16|.
CASSQWDRGKGTEAFF
TGTGCCAGCAGCCAATGGGACAGGGGAAAGGGCACTGAAGCTTTCTTT
>.|TRBJ2-7|TRBV18|14|.
CASSPRQDAYEQYF
TGTGCCAGCTCACCAAGACAGGACGCCTACGAGCAGTACTTC
>.|TRBJ2-7|TRBV5-6|14|.
CASSLASGVGEQYF
TGTGCCAGCAGCTTGGCGTCAGGGGTCGGCGAGCAGTACTTC
>TRBD1|TRBJ1-2|TRBV19|16|few
CASSNFGQGGDYGYTF
TGTGCCAGTAGTAACTTCGGACAGGGAGGCGACTATGGCTACACCTTC
>TRBD2|TRBJ2-5|TRBV7-2|15|.
CASSLAWLAGETQYF
TGTGCCAGCAGCTTAGCGTGGCTAGCGGGAGAGACCCAGTACTTC
>.|TRBJ1-2|TRBV30|16|.
CAWSVSGHPYPHGYTF
TGTGCCTGGAGTGTTAGCGGACACCCTTATCCCCATGGCTACACCTTC
>TRBD2|TRBJ2-7|TRBV6-1|16|.
CASSESVAGASYEQYF
TGTGCCAGCAGTGAAAGCGTAGCGGGGGCATCCTACGAGCAGTACTTC
>.|TRBJ2-3|TRBV10-3|13|.
CAIIRGKTDTQYF
TGTGCCATCATCCGGGGTAAGACAGATACGCAGTATTTT
>.|TRBJ1-1|TRBV29-1|11|few
CSGALDTEAFF
TGCAGCGGAGCTTTGGACACTGAAGCTTTCTTT
>TRBD1|TRBJ1-5|TRBV19|14|.
CASSEQGAGQPQHF
TGTGCCAGTAGTGAACAGGGGGCGGGTCAGCCCCAGCATTTT
>.|TRBJ1-2|TRBV19|14|.
CASSPQGVVYGYTF
TGTGCCAGTAGTCCACAGGGTGTCGTCTATGGCTACACCTTC
>TRBD1|TRBJ1-5|TRBV24-1|15|.
CATSEGTGFNQPQHF
TGTGCCACCAGTGAAGGGACAGGCTTCAATCAGCCCCAGCATTTT
>.|TRBJ1-1|TRBV4-1|16|.
CASSPRAGAVNTEAFF
TGCGCCAGCAGCCCCCGGGCAGGGGCGGTGAACACTGAAGCTTTCTTT
>TRBD1|TRBJ1-2|TRBV19|15|.
CASSTLRDRVLGYTF
TGTGCCAGTAGTACCCTCCGGGACAGGGTCCTTGGCTACACCTTC
>TRBD2|TRBJ2-2|TRBV9|15|.
CASSVAAGEAGELFF
TGTGCCAGCAGCGTAGCAGCGGGGGAAGCCGGGGAGCTGTTTTTT
>TRBD1|TRBJ1-1|TRBV27|18|.
CASSAHRDRGPDSTEAFF
TGTGCCAGCAGTGCCCACCGGGACAGGGGGCCCGATAGCACTGAAGCTTTCTTT
>.|TRBJ2-1|TRBV19|11|.
CASSVSRRQFF
TGTGCCAGTAGTGTTTCGCGTCGCCAGTTCTTC
>TRBD1|TRBJ2-7|TRBV19|16|.
CASSSMTGGGMKEQYF
TGTGCCAGTAGTTCCATGACAGGGGGCGGAATGAAGGAGCAGTACTTC
>.|TRBJ2-2|TRBV2|13|.
CASSGGLTGELFF
TGTGCCAGCAGTGGCGGGTTAACCGGGGAGCTGTTTTTT
>.|TRBJ1-3|TRBV28|14|.
CASARRLSGNTIYF
TGTGCCAGTGCAAGGCGGCTCTCTGGAAACACCATATATTTT
>TRBD1|TRBJ2-7|TRBV6-5|15|.
CATERHRDRGDEQYF
TGTGCCACTGAACGCCACCGGGACAGGGGAGACGAGCAGTACTTC
>TRBD2|TRBJ2-7|TRBV5-1|15|.
CASSISGTRGDEQYF
TGCGCCAGCAGCATAAGCGGGACTAGGGGTGACGAGCAGTACTTC
>.|TRBJ1-2|TRBV5-4|13|.
CASSLSTGNGYTF
TGTGCCAGCAGCTTGAGTACAGGCAATGGCTACACCTTC
>.|TRBJ2-7|TRBV12-3/TRBV12-4|13|.
CASSLRISYEQYF
TGTGCCAGCAGTTTGCGGATTTCCTACGAGCAGTACTTC
>.|TRBJ1-1|TRBV2|13|.
CASETGSNTEAFF
TGTGCCAGTGAAACGGGTTCGAACACTGAAGCTTTCTTT
>TRBD1|TRBJ2-1|TRBV5-5|14|.
CASSPGTVHGEQFF
TGTGCCAGCAGCCCGGGGACAGTTCATGGTGAGCAGTTCTTC